This T cell receptor (beta chain) originates from a study of blood T cell repertoires in COVID-19. For the study at large: PBMCs, B-cell-depleted T cells, or T cells provided the cDNA or gDNA that made up the material.

From germline, CDR1 is SGHNT and CDR2 YYREEE (reference sequence). The CDR3 is 15 residues long. Trimming took 5 bases from V and 2 from J, leaving 17 bases between them. Assay: immunoSEQ multiplex PCR; the TCRdb copy retains only in-frame clones and omits some. The sample includes around 30,000 clones, over 85% of them seen just once. The receptor's source is a male donor with active COVID-19. The sequenced sample consisted of peripheral blood. V gene TRBV5-4 combines with J gene TRBJ2-7; D gene unclear. CDR3 in amino acids: CASSRPPFEAYEQYF. In nucleotides, the CDR3 is TGTGCCAGCAGTCGACCTCCTTTCGAGGCCTACGAGCAGTACTTC.